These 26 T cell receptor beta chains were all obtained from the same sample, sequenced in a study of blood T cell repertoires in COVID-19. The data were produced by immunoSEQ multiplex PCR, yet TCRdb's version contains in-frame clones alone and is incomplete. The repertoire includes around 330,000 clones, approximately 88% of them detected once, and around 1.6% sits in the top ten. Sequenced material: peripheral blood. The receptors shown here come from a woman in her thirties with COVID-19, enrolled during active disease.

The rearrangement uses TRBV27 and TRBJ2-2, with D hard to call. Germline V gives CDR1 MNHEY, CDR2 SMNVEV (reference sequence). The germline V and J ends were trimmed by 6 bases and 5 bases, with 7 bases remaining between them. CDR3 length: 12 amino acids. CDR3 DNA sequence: TGTGCCAGCAGAATACGGACCGGGGAGCTGTTTTTT. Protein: CASRIRTGELFF.

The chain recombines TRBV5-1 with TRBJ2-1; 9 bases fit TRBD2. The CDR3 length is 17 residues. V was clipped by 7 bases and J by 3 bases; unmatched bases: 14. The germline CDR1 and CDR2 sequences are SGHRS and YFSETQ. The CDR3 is CASRPPIAGDYYNEQFF. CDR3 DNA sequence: TGCGCCAGCCGACCACCTATAGCGGGGGATTACTACAATGAGCAGTTCTTC.

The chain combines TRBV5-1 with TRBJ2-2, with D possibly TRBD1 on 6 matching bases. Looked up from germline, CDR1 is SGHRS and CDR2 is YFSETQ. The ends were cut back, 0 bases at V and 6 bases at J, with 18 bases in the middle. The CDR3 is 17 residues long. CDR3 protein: CASSLAVVSTGPGELFF. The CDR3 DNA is TGCGCCAGCAGCTTGGCCGTGGTCTCCACAGGGCCCGGGGAGCTGTTTTTT.

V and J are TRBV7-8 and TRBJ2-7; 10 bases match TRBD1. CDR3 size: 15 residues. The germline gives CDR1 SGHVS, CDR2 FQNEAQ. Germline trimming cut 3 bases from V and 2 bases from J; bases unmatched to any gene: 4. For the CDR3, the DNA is TGTGCCAGCAGCTTGACCGGGACAGGGGCCTACGAGCAGTACTTC. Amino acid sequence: CASSLTGTGAYEQYF. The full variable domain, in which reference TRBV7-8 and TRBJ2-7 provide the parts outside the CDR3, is GAGVSQSPRYKVAKRGQDVALRCDPISGHVSLFWYQQALGQGPEFLTYFQNEAQLDKSGLPSDRFFAERPEGSVSTLKIQRTQQEDSAVYLCASSLTGTGAYEQYFGPGTRLTVT.

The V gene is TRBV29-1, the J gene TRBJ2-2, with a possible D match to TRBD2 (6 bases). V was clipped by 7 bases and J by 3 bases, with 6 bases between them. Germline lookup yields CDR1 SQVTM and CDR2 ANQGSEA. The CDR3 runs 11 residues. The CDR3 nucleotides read TGCAGCGGACTAGACACCGGGGAGCTGTTTTTT. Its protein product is CSGLDTGELFF.

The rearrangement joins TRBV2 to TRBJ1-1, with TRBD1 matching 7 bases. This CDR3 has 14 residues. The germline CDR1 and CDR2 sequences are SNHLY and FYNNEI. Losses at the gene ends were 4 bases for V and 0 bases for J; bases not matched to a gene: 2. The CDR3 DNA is TGTGCCAGCAGTGGTGACAGGGTGAACACTGAAGCTTTCTTT. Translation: CASSGDRVNTEAFF.

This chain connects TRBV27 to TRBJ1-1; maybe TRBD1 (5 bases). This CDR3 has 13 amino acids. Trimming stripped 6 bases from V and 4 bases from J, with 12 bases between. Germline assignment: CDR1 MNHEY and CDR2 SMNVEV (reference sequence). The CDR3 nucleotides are TGTGCCAGCAGAGGTTCAGGGCTCACTGAAGCTTTCTTT. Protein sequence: CASRGSGLTEAFF.

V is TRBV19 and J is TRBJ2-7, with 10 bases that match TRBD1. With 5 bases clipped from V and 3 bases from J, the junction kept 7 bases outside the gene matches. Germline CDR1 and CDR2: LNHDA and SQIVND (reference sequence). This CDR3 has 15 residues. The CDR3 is CASSSPGQGLYEQYF. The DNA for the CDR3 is TGTGCCAGTAGTTCCCCGGGACAGGGGCTCTACGAGCAGTACTTC. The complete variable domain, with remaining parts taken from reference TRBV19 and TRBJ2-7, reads DGGITQSPKYLFRKEGQNVTLSCEQNLNHDAMYWYRQDPGQGLRLIYYSQIVNDFQKGDIAEGYSVSREKKESFPLTVTSAQKNPTAFYLCASSSPGQGLYEQYFGPGTRLTVT.

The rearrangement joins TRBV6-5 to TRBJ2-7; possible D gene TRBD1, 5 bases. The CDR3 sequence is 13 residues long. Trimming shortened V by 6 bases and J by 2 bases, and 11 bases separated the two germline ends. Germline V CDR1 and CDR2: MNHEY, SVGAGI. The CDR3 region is CASSHDRTYEQYV. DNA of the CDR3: TGTGCCAGCAGCCACGACAGAACCTACGAGCAGTACGTC.

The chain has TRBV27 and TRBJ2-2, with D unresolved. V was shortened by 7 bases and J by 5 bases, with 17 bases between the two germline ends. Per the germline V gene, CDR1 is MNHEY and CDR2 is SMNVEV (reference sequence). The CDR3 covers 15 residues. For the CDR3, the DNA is TGTGCCAGCACTATCACGCCTTTATCAACCGGGGAGCTGTTTTTT. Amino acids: CASTITPLSTGELFF.

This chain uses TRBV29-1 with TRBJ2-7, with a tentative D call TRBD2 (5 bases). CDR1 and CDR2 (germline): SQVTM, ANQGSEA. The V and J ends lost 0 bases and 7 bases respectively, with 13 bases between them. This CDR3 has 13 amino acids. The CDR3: CSVEDPATGEQYF. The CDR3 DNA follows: TGCAGCGTTGAAGATCCGGCTACGGGGGAGCAGTACTTC.

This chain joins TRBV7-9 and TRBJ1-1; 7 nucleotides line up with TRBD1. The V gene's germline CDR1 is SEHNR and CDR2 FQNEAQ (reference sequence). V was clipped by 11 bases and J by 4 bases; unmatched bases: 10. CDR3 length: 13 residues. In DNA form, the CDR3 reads TGTGCCTGTAGAGGGGGCTGGGGCACTGAAGCTTTCTTT. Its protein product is CACRGGWGTEAFF. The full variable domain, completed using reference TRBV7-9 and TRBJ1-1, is DTGVSQNPRHKITKRGQNVTFRCDPISEHNRLYWYRQTLGQGPEFLTYFQNEAQLEKSRLLSDRFSAERPKGSFSTLEIQRTEQGDSAMYLCACRGGWGTEAFFGQGTRLTVV.

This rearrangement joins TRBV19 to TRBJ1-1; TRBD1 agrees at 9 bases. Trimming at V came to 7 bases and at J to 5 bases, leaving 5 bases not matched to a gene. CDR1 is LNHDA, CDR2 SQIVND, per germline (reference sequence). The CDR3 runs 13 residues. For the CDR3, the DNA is TGTGCCAGTACCACAGGGGGCTTAACTGAAGCTTTCTTT. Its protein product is CASTTGGLTEAFF.

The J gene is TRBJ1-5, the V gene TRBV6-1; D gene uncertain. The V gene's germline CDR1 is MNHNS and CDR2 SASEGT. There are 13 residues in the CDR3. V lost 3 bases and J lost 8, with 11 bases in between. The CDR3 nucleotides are TGTGCCAGCAGTGATGCAGGCCAGGAGCCCCAGCATTTT. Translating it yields CASSDAGQEPQHF.

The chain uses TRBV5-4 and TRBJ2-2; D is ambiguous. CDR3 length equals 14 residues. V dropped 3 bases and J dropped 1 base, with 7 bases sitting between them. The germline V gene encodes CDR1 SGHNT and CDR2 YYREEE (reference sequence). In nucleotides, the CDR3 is TGTGCCAGCAGCTCTATCAAGAACACCGGGGAGCTGTTTTTT. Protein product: CASSSIKNTGELFF.

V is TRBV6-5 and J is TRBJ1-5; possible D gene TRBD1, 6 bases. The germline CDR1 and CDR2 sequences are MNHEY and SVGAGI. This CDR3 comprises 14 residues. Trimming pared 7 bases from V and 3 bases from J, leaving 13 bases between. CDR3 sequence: CASKRQEINQPQHF. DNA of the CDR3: TGTGCCAGCAAAAGACAGGAGATCAATCAGCCCCAGCATTTT.

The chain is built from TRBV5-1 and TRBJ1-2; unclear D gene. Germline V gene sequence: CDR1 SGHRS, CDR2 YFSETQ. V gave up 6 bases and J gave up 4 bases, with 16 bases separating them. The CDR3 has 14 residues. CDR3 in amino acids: CASTLTAGAYGYTF. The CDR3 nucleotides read TGCGCCAGCACTTTGACGGCGGGAGCCTATGGCTACACCTTC. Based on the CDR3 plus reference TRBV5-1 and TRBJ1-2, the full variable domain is KAGVTQTPRYLIKTRGQQVTLSCSPISGHRSVSWYQQTPGQGLQFLFEYFSETQRNKGNFPGRFSGRQFSNSRSEMNVSTLELGDSALYLCASTLTAGAYGYTFGSGTRLTVV.

The CDR3 DNA reads as TGCGCCAGCAGCTTGGGGGCAGGGGAAAAACTGTTTTTT. Protein sequence: CASSLGAGEKLFF. The chain carries TRBV5-1 and TRBJ1-4; weak D call: TRBD1 (5 bases). The CDR3 runs to 13 residues. V was pared by 0 bases and J by 8 bases, with 8 bases between. Germline V gene sequence: CDR1 SGHRS, CDR2 YFSETQ.

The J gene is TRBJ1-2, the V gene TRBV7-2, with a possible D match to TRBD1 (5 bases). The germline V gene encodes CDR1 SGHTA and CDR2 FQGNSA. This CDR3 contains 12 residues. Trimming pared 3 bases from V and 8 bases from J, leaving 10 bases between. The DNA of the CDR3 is TGTGCCAGCAGCTTGTCGACAGCCGGCTACACCTTC. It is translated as CASSLSTAGYTF.

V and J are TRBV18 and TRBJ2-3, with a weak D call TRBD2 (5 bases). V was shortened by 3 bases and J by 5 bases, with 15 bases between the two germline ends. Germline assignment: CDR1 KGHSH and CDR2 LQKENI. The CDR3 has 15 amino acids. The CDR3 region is CASSPQEVGGDTQYF. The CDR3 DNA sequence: TGTGCCAGCTCACCCCAGGAGGTGGGTGGAGATACGCAGTATTTT.

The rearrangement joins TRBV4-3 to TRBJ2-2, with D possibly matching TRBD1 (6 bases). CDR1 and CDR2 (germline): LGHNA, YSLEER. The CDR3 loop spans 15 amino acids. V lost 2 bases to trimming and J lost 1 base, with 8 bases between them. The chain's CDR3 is CASSQQGQNTGELFF. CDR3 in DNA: TGCGCCAGCAGCCAACAGGGACAGAACACCGGGGAGCTGTTTTTT.

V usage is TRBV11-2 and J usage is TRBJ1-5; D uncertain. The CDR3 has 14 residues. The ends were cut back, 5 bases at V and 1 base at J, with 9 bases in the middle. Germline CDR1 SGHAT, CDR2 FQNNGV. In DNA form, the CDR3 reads TGTGCCAGCAGCCGTGGCGGAAGCAATCAGCCCCAGCATTTT. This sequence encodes CASSRGGSNQPQHF.

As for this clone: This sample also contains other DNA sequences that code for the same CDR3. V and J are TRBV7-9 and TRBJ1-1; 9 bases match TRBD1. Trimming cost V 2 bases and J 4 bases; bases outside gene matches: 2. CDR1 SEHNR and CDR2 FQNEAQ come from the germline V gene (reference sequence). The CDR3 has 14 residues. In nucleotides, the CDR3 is TGTGCCAGCAGCTTACTGGGACAGGGCACTGAAGCTTTCTTT. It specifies CASSLLGQGTEAFF.

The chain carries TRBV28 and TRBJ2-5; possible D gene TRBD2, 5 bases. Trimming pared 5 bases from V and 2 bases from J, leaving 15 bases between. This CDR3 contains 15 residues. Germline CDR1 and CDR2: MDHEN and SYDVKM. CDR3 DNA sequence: TGTGCCAGCAGTCCACCATACGGGGAACAAGAGACCCAGTACTTC. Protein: CASSPPYGEQETQYF.

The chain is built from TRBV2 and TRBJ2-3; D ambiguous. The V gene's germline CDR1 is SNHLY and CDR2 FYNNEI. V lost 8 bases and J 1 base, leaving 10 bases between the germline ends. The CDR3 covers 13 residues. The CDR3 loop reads CASGLSGTDTQYF. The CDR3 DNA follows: TGTGCCAGCGGGCTATCAGGCACAGATACGCAGTATTTT. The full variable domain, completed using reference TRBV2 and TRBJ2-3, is EPEVTQTPSHQVTQMGQEVILRCVPISNHLYFYWYRQILGQKVEFLVSFYNNEISEKSEIFDDQFSVERPDGSNFTLKIRSTKLEDSAMYFCASGLSGTDTQYFGPGTRLTVL.

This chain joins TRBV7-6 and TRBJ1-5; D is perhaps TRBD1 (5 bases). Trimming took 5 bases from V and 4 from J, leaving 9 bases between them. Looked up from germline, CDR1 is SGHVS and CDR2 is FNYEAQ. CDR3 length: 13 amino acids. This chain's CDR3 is CASSQGPNQPQHF. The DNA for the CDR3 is TGTGCCAGCAGCCAGGGCCCGAATCAGCCCCAGCATTTT.